Sequencing of this T cell receptor beta chain was carried out in a study of T cell responses to AZD1222 COVID-19 vaccine. Whole-study context: Pooled samples include second doses given at about 4 or 12 weeks. Overall study findings and caveats: Rises in breadth and depth of Spike-specific TCRs came after two AZD1222 doses. Repertoires were collected only later (after the peak T cell response had occurred). The number of AZD1222 recipients seropositive at baseline was only five to seven.

About this clone: Antigen: not known.

Sequenced by immunoSEQ multiplex PCR; TCRdb stores in-frame clones only, minus some. The data show fewer than 110,000 clones, 91% seen once. The CDR3 length is 15 residues. Germline CDR1 and CDR2: SSHAT and FNYEAQ (reference sequence). V dropped 2 bases and J dropped 1 base, with 12 bases sitting between them. Sample: peripheral blood, taken on day 0 of AZD1222 vaccination. The receptor's source is an adult in good health. This chain uses TRBV7-7 with TRBJ2-7; a possible D gene is TRBD2 (5 bases). The CDR3 nucleotides are TGTGCCAGCAGCTTAAGGGCGGGTCCTTCCTACGAGCAGTACTTC. Translated: CASSLRAGPSYEQYF. The full variable domain, with the rest looked up from reference TRBV7-7 and TRBJ2-7, is GAGVSQSPRYKVTKRGQDVTLRCDPISSHATLYWYQQALGQGPEFLTYFNYEAQPDKSGLPSDRFSAERPEGSISTLTIQRTEQRDSAMYRCASSLRAGPSYEQYFGPGTRLTVT.